The rows below give T cell receptor beta chains drawn from one sample of a study of metastatic and nonmetastatic thyroid tumors. TCRdb re-called clones from the PCR reads using MiXCR. The sample consists of roughly 81,000 clones, around 7.8% of them appearing once. Sequencing input: blood. The source is a female donor with papillary thyroid cancer or a benign thyroid nodule (not recorded which). Some clones in this sample may be carry-over from other donors' samples. Both conserved end residues are part of each CDR3. The D gene is left open where the match is weak. Rows give clone size only sometimes, using once, few, many, or a class for an expanded clone.

clone size | D gene | J gene | V gene | CDR3 protein | CDR3 DNA
many | TRBD1 | TRBJ2-1 | TRBV30 | CAWSLDRVNEQFF | TGTGCCTGGAGTTTGGACAGGGTGAATGAGCAGTTCTTC
- | - | TRBJ2-7 | TRBV20-1 | CSARDRTTYYEQYF | TGCAGTGCTAGAGATAGGACTACGTACTACGAGCAGTACTTC
- | TRBD1 | TRBJ2-7 | TRBV20-1 | CSLKDRVGTYEQYF | TGCAGTCTAAAAGACAGGGTTGGCACCTACGAGCAGTACTTC
many | - | TRBJ2-1 | TRBV7-7 | CASSSSRTASYNEQFF | TGTGCCAGCAGTTCATCGAGGACAGCCTCCTACAATGAGCAGTTCTTC
many | TRBD2 | TRBJ2-5 | TRBV5-1 | CASMKAGGGETQYF | TGCGCCAGCATGAAGGCGGGGGGAGGAGAGACCCAGTACTTC
many | TRBD2 | TRBJ2-2 | TRBV24-1 | CATSLLAGDTGELFF | TGTGCCACCAGTCTCTTGGCGGGGGACACCGGGGAGCTGTTTTTT
few | TRBD1 | TRBJ2-7 | TRBV27 | CAGRGQGARYEQYF | TGTGCCGGAAGGGGACAGGGGGCTCGCTACGAGCAGTACTTC
many | TRBD1 | TRBJ2-5 | TRBV5-1 | CASSLGTRDREETQYF | TGCGCCAGCAGCTTGGGTACCCGGGACAGGGAAGAGACCCAGTACTTC
few | TRBD1 | TRBJ1-5 | TRBV19 | CASSIDGTGNQPQHF | TGTGCCAGTAGTATAGATGGGACAGGCAATCAGCCCCAGCATTTT
many | TRBD2 | TRBJ2-1 | TRBV2 | CASIKRGYNEQFF | TGTGCCAGCATCAAGCGGGGGTACAATGAGCAGTTCTTC
few | TRBD2 | TRBJ2-3 | TRBV28 | CASIPIAGSTDTQYF | TGTGCCAGCATCCCCATAGCGGGGTCCACAGATACGCAGTATTTT
many | TRBD1 | TRBJ1-6 | TRBV11-1 | CASSFDRVLSSYNSPLHF | TGTGCCAGCAGCTTTGACAGGGTCCTCAGCTCCTATAATTCACCCCTCCACTTT
many | - | TRBJ2-1 | TRBV29-1 | CSVYGQTEQFF | TGCAGCGTTTATGGCCAAACCGAGCAGTTCTTC
many | - | TRBJ2-7 | TRBV28 | CASSSQGPRGYEQYF | TGTGCCAGCAGTTCCCAGGGGCCCCGGGGCTACGAGCAGTACTTC
many | TRBD1 | TRBJ1-1 | TRBV29-1 | CSVESGGNTEAFF | TGCAGCGTTGAATCAGGGGGCAACACTGAAGCTTTCTTT
many | TRBD2 | TRBJ2-1 | TRBV19 | CASSIVLAGGSYNEQFF | TGTGCCAGTAGTATAGTTCTAGCGGGGGGATCCTACAATGAGCAGTTCTTC
many | TRBD2 | TRBJ2-7 | TRBV3-1 | CASTSGGLREQYF | TGTGCCAGCACGAGCGGGGGGTTGCGCGAGCAGTACTTC
many | - | TRBJ1-1 | TRBV18 | CASSPGQNTEAFF | TGTGCCAGCTCACCAGGACAGAACACTGAAGCTTTCTTT
many | TRBD2 | TRBJ2-1 | TRBV5-1 | CASSPLADNEQFF | TGCGCCAGCAGCCCCCTAGCGGACAATGAGCAGTTCTTC
few | TRBD2 | TRBJ2-1 | TRBV2 | CASRSAGGYNEQFF | TGTGCCAGCAGGTCAGCGGGAGGGTACAATGAGCAGTTCTTC
many | - | TRBJ1-6 | TRBV2 | CARRMSSYNSPLHF | TGTGCCAGACGGATGAGCTCCTATAATTCACCCCTCCACTTT
many | TRBD1 | TRBJ1-1 | TRBV5-5 | CASSYRGLGEAFF | TGTGCCAGCAGCTACAGGGGGCTAGGGGAAGCTTTCTTT
many | - | TRBJ2-3 | TRBV24-1 | CATSDPTRRTDTQYF | TGTGCCACCAGTGATCCAACTCGGCGCACAGATACGCAGTATTTT
- | - | TRBJ2-7 | TRBV24-1 | CATSDLLFPSVAELYEQYF | TGTGCCACCAGTGATTTGCTATTTCCGAGCGTGGCAGAACTCTACGAGCAGTACTTC
many | TRBD2 | TRBJ2-1 | TRBV5-1 | CASSLVLAGGRSSYNEQFF | TGCGCCAGCAGCTTGGTCTTAGCGGGGGGCCGAAGCTCCTACAATGAGCAGTTCTTC
many | - | TRBJ1-6 | TRBV20-1 | CSARWTENSPLHF | TGCAGTGCTAGATGGACTGAGAATTCACCCCTCCACTTT
many | - | TRBJ2-1 | TRBV2 | CATRGAWGFF | TGTGCCACCCGGGGGGCCTGGGGGTTCTTC
many | - | TRBJ1-2 | TRBV3-1 | CASSSRDGRYGYTF | TGTGCCAGCAGCTCCCGGGACGGTAGATATGGCTACACCTTC
- | TRBD2 | TRBJ2-1 | TRBV11-2 | CASSLEGISGAYNEQFF | TGTGCCAGCAGCTTAGAAGGGATTAGCGGGGCCTACAATGAGCAGTTCTTC
many | TRBD1 | TRBJ2-3 | TRBV6-4 | CASSDGSGTGRHTQYF | TGTGCCAGCAGTGACGGCTCCGGGACAGGGAGACATACGCAGTATTTT
few | - | TRBJ1-5 | TRBV19 | CASISSTGLNQPQHF | TGTGCCAGTATTTCGTCAACAGGGCTAAATCAGCCCCAGCATTTT
many | - | TRBJ2-1 | TRBV6-1 | CASSDGTGQFF | TGTGCCAGCAGTGATGGGACGGGGCAGTTCTTC
- | - | TRBJ2-1 | TRBV5-1 | CASSLNLQGNEQFF | TGCGCCAGCAGCTTGAATTTACAGGGCAATGAGCAGTTCTTC
many | TRBD2 | TRBJ2-5 | TRBV2 | CASGGGHQETQYF | TGTGCCAGCGGCGGGGGACACCAAGAGACCCAGTACTTC
many | - | TRBJ1-1 | TRBV28 | CASSPHHPGVAFF | TGTGCCAGCAGTCCCCACCACCCAGGGGTAGCTTTCTTT
many | - | TRBJ2-5 | TRBV27 | CASSLSGRGTQYF | TGTGCCAGCAGTTTATCCGGAAGAGGGACCCAGTACTTC
many | TRBD1 | TRBJ1-3 | TRBV13 | CASSFPPGQGLSGNTIYF | TGTGCCAGCAGCTTCCCACCGGGACAGGGCTTATCTGGAAACACCATATATTTT
many | TRBD1 | TRBJ1-1 | TRBV7-3 | CASSPGLGTGGSSTEAFF | TGTGCCAGCAGCCCGGGGTTAGGGACAGGGGGCTCGAGCACTGAAGCTTTCTTT
many | - | TRBJ1-5 | TRBV7-9 | CASSPLMGSNQPQHF | TGTGCCAGCAGCCCCTTGATGGGGAGCAATCAGCCCCAGCATTTT